The clone carrying this T cell receptor beta chain was counted a few times. Its antigen is unidentified. The sample originates from a study of early T cells in non-severe SARS-CoV-2 infection. Overall study context: Sequenced bulk RNA came from whole blood that was unsorted, and chains were unpaired.

Study-wide results and limits: Matches to VDJdb favored anti-spike CD8 responses and missed private and CD4 specificities.

Individual cDNA molecules carried attached unique molecular identifiers. TCRdb re-called the 5' RACE reads through MiXCR, storing one row per CDR3 protein. The repertoire holds tens of thousands of distinct CDR3 sequences, with approximately 9.5% as singletons. The CDR3 has 16 residues. The germline gives CDR1 MNHEY, CDR2 SVGEGT. The ends lost 8 bases at V and 7 bases at J; junction bases unmatched: 17. The chain uses TRBV6-2 or TRBV6-3 and TRBJ2-1; 7 bases match TRBD1. The TCR was taken from an adult who was a healthcare worker with PCR-confirmed SARS-CoV-2 infection or an uninfected control (not recorded which). The specimen sequenced was whole blood. CDR3 nucleotide sequence: TGTGCCAGCTTACGAAGTGGGACAGAGCAGGTAAATGAGCAGTTCTTC. The encoded protein is CASLRSGTEQVNEQFF.